This T cell receptor (beta chain) was captured in a study of blood T cell repertoires in COVID-19. Study in general: Nucleic acid was either cDNA or gDNA, and it came from T cells, B-cell-depleted T cells, or PBMCs.

Libraries were prepared by immunoSEQ multiplex PCR; TCRdb keeps only in-frame clonotypes and omits some of them. The sample includes roughly 120,000 clones, roughly nine tenths seen only once; the top ten take 6% to 9.5%. The CDR3 has 17 amino acids. Germline values: CDR1 MGHRA, CDR2 YSYEKL. Between the trimmed V and J ends, which lost 4 bases and 0 bases, there was a span of 16 bases. The chain recombines TRBV4-1 with TRBJ1-5; D gene unclear. This receptor was obtained from a man aged 65 to 79 who had recovered from COVID-19. Sequencing used peripheral blood. CDR3 amino acids: CASSLRLGADSNQPQHF. The CDR3 nucleotides are TGCGCCAGCAGCCTTCGTCTGGGCGCCGATAGCAATCAGCCCCAGCATTTT.